This record looks at one T cell receptor beta chain sequence and its context. These data are taken from a study of technical replicates of blood from a few donors. Trimming left V 6 bases short and J 4 bases short, with 12 bases between. The V gene's germline CDR1 is MNHNY and CDR2 SVGAGI (reference sequence). The CDR3 has 13 amino acids. Repertoires were generated with immunoSEQ multiplex PCR, while TCRdb's copy carries only in-frame clones and drops some. The repertoire holds approximately 100,000 clones, with 95% as singletons. The V call is TRBV6-6, the J call TRBJ1-2; tentatively, D is TRBD1 (5 bases). The sequence was obtained from a human donor in good health. The specimen was T cells isolated from PBMCs. The CDR3 protein is CASSHSGSYGYTF. The CDR3 DNA sequence: TGTGCCAGCAGCCACTCAGGGTCCTATGGCTACACCTTC.